These 25 T cell receptor beta chains came from one sample sequenced in a study of blood T cell repertoires in COVID-19 (dated by TCRdb to 2020 to 2022). The receptor library was made with the immunoSEQ multiplex PCR assay. Sourced from immuneACCESS, this table was stored by TCRdb with only in-frame sequences that have V and J called. A share of the clones is absent; for the studies checked, an unresolved V gene accounts for under half, and the remainder has no known explanation. This sample has around 190,000 clones in its table, and more than 60% of those were observed once. Of the sample, 12% falls within the top ten clones. Sample: peripheral blood. The receptors here all came from a woman in her forties or fifties with acute or convalescent COVID-19.

Regarding this clone: This could be a read error, since a much larger clone is one nucleotide away. This sequence joins TRBV6-6 and TRBJ1-5, with 7 positions matching TRBD1. The germline V gene encodes CDR1 MNHNY and CDR2 SVGAGI (reference sequence). Germline trimming cut 5 bases from V and 0 bases from J; bases unmatched to any gene: 4. This CDR3 has 15 residues. The CDR3 sequence is CASSLTGISNQPQHF. The DNA of the CDR3 is TGTGCCAGCAGTCTGACAGGGATTAGCAATCAGCCCCAGCATTTT.

The chain uses TRBV13 and TRBJ2-5; tentative D call: TRBD1 (5 bases). The germline V gene encodes CDR1 PRHDT and CDR2 FYEKMQ (reference sequence). The V and J ends lost 5 bases and 2 bases respectively, with 12 bases between them. The CDR3 has 14 amino acids. The DNA of the CDR3 is TGTGCCAGCAGCATCGGACACCAACAAGAGACCCAGTACTTC. It encodes CASSIGHQQETQYF.

In the case of this clone: One end of the junction does not line up with germline, which may come from a read error. This chain joins TRBV6-5 and TRBJ2-1; tentative D call: TRBD1 (5 bases). The CDR3 covers 12 residues. CDR1 MNHEY and CDR2 SVGAGI come from the germline V gene. CDR3 bases: TGTGCCAGCAGGTACTGGGGCGATGAGCAGTTCTTC. Its translation: CASRYWGDEQFF.

This clone was seen only once. The chain combines TRBV7-2 with TRBJ1-5; D is uncertain. Germline V gene sequence: CDR1 SGHTA, CDR2 FQGNSA. This CDR3 region has 14 residues. Trimming took off 0 bases at V and 7 bases at J, with 10 bases between the two ends. Here the CDR3 reads CASSLALRGQPQHF. The CDR3 coding sequence is TGTGCCAGCAGCTTAGCGCTACGGGGACAGCCCCAGCATTTT.

This chain links TRBV4-2 with TRBJ2-2, with TRBD2 matching over 12 bases. The germline V gene has CDR1 LGHNA and CDR2 YNFKEQ. The V and J ends lost 7 bases and 1 base, in that order; junction bases with no gene match: 4. The CDR3 has 16 amino acids. The CDR3 region is CASTASGGENTGELFF. The CDR3 DNA is TGTGCCAGCACGGCTAGCGGGGGGGAGAACACCGGGGAGCTGTTTTTT.

This clone is a singleton in its sample. This chain connects TRBV5-1 to TRBJ1-4; 7 nucleotides agree with TRBD1. Trimming removed 4 bases from V and 3 bases from J; junction bases left unmatched: 6. The CDR3 covers 15 residues. Germline V gives CDR1 SGHRS, CDR2 YFSETQ. The CDR3 coding sequence is TGCGCCAGCAGCGCTGAAGGGGGCGCTAATGAAAAACTGTTTTTT. It encodes CASSAEGGANEKLFF.

V is TRBV28 and J is TRBJ1-4; maybe TRBD1 (5 bases). This CDR3 is built from 13 residues. Looked up from germline, CDR1 is MDHEN and CDR2 is SYDVKM. With 3 bases removed from V and 8 bases from J, the gap between germline ends came to 10 bases. The CDR3 region is CASSFPGEEKLFF. The DNA for the CDR3 is TGTGCCAGCAGTTTCCCGGGGGAGGAAAAACTGTTTTTT.

As regards this clone: The same CDR3 arises from other DNA sequences in this sample as well. This chain links TRBV28 with TRBJ1-5; no clear D. The CDR3 spans 13 residues. Deletions cut 5 bases from V and 0 bases from J, with 5 bases between. The V gene's germline CDR1 is MDHEN and CDR2 SYDVKM. The CDR3 DNA reads as TGTGCCAGCAGTCGGGATAGCAATCAGCCCCAGCATTTT. It translates to CASSRDSNQPQHF. The entire variable domain, with the rest obtained from reference TRBV28 and TRBJ1-5, is as follows: DVKVTQSSRYLVKRTGEKVFLECVQDMDHENMFWYRQDPGLGLRLIYFSYDVKMKEKGDIPEGYSVSREKKERFSLILESASTNQTSMYLCASSRDSNQPQHFGDGTRLSIL.

The V and J genes are TRBV11-2 and TRBJ1-1; D is unclear. In germline, CDR1 is SGHAT, CDR2 FQNNGV. The CDR3 has 14 residues. With 1 base removed from V and 1 base from J, the gap between germline ends came to 7 bases. CDR3 in amino acids: CASSLGLRNTEAFF. The CDR3 region has the DNA TGTGCCAGCAGCTTAGGACTGAGGAACACTGAAGCTTTCTTT.

The chain carries TRBV24-1 and TRBJ2-1, with 10 bases that match TRBD2. The germline gives CDR1 KGHDR, CDR2 SFDVKD. Germline trimming cut 2 bases from V and 12 bases from J; bases unmatched to any gene: 6. The CDR3 sequence is 14 residues long. Here the CDR3 DNA reads TGTGCCACCAGTGATTCCCTAGCGGGGGAGTTGCAGTTCTTC. Translation gives CATSDSLAGELQFF.

V and J are TRBV29-1 and TRBJ2-6; TRBD2 is a possible D gene (5 bases). The length of the CDR3 is 14 residues. Germline values: CDR1 SQVTM, CDR2 ANQGSEA. The V end lost 4 bases, the J end lost 0 bases, and 7 bases lay between the germline ends. The CDR3 reads CSVAGSSGANVLTF. In nucleotides, the CDR3 is TGCAGCGTTGCGGGATCCTCTGGGGCCAACGTCCTGACTTTC.

This clone was detected once. One junction end does not reproduce the germline sequence, and a read error may be involved. This rearrangement joins TRBV5-4 to TRBJ2-7; 10 bases fit TRBD1. CDR3 length: 13 amino acids. Germline V gives CDR1 SGHNT, CDR2 YYREEE (reference sequence). In DNA form, the CDR3 reads TGTGCCAGCAGCCCCCCCGGGACAGGGGAGCCGGCCTTC. It codes for CASSPPGTGEPAF.

The chain joins TRBV6-2 or TRBV6-3 to TRBJ2-1, with a weak D call TRBD2 (6 bases). The germline V gene encodes CDR1 MNHEY and CDR2 SVGEGT. This CDR3 contains 12 residues. Trimming shortened V by 5 bases and J by 10 bases, and 12 bases separated the two germline ends. The CDR3 nucleotides read TGTGCCAGCAGTCTGTACAGCGGGGAGCAGTTCTTC. Translation gives CASSLYSGEQFF.

The chain couples TRBV6-1 to TRBJ1-1; D may be TRBD1 (5 bases). The V and J ends lost 4 bases and 7 bases respectively, with 22 bases between them. CDR1 is MNHNS, CDR2 SASEGT, per germline. The CDR3 spans 16 residues. The CDR3, as DNA: TGTGCCAGCAGTGCGAGTAGGACGCAGGGCTACGGTGAAGCTTTCTTT. This translates into CASSASRTQGYGEAFF.

The chain carries TRBV6-5 and TRBJ1-4; D is undetermined. Between the trimmed V and J ends, which lost 0 bases and 5 bases, there was a span of 13 bases. The CDR3 is made up of 16 amino acids. The germline CDR1 and CDR2 sequences are MNHEY and SVGAGI. This CDR3 reads CASSYSLVTGNEKLFF. Written as DNA, the CDR3 is TGTGCCAGCAGTTACTCGTTAGTCACGGGGAATGAAAAACTGTTTTTT.

This clone was seen a single time. The chain recombines TRBV18 with TRBJ2-2, with no clear D. CDR1 KGHSH and CDR2 LQKENI come from the germline V gene. Trimming removed 0 bases at V and 5 bases at J, with 7 bases between. CDR3 length: 14 residues. Here the CDR3 reads CASSPPAGTGELFF. CDR3 coding DNA: TGTGCCAGCTCACCACCGGCCGGGACCGGGGAGCTGTTTTTT.

This chain connects TRBV28 to TRBJ1-2; 9 bases match TRBD1. In germline, CDR1 is MDHEN, CDR2 SYDVKM. CDR3 length: 19 amino acids. Trimming removed 5 bases from V and 0 bases from J; junction bases left unmatched: 16. Written as DNA, the CDR3 is TGTGCCAGCAGTGGACAGGGGAACGGATGGGTAGCTTCTAACTATGGCTACACCTTC. Translating gives CASSGQGNGWVASNYGYTF.

This chain joins TRBV28 and TRBJ1-1, with 9 bases fitting TRBD1. The CDR3 length is 15 residues. The V segment lost 8 bases and the J segment 9 bases; nucleotides outside the gene matches: 16. Germline V gene data show CDR1 as MDHEN and CDR2 as SYDVKM. CDR3 residues: CASGLNTGGYFQAFF. The CDR3 coding sequence is TGTGCCAGCGGACTTAATACAGGGGGCTATTTCCAAGCTTTCTTT.

The genes are TRBV28 and TRBJ2-1, with D possibly TRBD1 on 6 matching bases. V was clipped by 5 bases and J by 9 bases, with 8 bases between them. CDR3 length: 11 amino acids. Germline-derived CDR1 and CDR2 are MDHEN and SYDVKM. CDR3 coding DNA: TGTGCCAGCAGTGCGACAGGTGAGCAGTTCTTC. Its protein product is CASSATGEQFF.

This chain links TRBV28 with TRBJ1-2; the D gene is possibly TRBD1 (5 bases). Deletions cut 6 bases from V and 11 bases from J, with 28 bases between. Germline V CDR1 and CDR2: MDHEN, SYDVKM. The CDR3 has 16 amino acids. The CDR3 bases are TGTGCCAGCAGGGGGCGTCTGGGGCTAGTGGAGATGAGGTACACCTTC. It encodes CASRGRLGLVEMRYTF.

The chain uses TRBV27 and TRBJ2-4, with D unresolved. CDR3 length: 16 amino acids. The germline gives CDR1 MNHEY, CDR2 SMNVEV (reference sequence). Trimming took off 4 bases at V and 0 bases at J, with 13 bases between the two ends. The CDR3: CASSSGLLLAKNIQYF. CDR3 bases: TGTGCCAGCAGTTCCGGGTTGCTATTAGCCAAAAACATTCAGTACTTC.

The sample holds many counts of this clone. This sequence joins TRBV2 and TRBJ2-7; 7 bases are a match to TRBD1. Germline CDR1 reads SNHLY; CDR2 reads FYNNEI. The CDR3 is made up of 15 amino acids. Unmatched junction bases numbered 8, after V lost 6 bases and J lost 0 bases. The CDR3 spells CASRLDRMSSYEQYF. CDR3 nucleotides: TGTGCCAGCAGATTGGACAGGATGAGCTCCTACGAGCAGTACTTC.

Here the CDR3 DNA reads TGTGCCAGCAGCGCGCGTCCCGGGACTAGCGGCTACAATGAGCAGTTCTTC. This sequence encodes CASSARPGTSGYNEQFF. V gene TRBV9 combines with J gene TRBJ2-1, with 11 bases identical to TRBD2. The CDR3 runs to 17 residues. The germline V gene encodes CDR1 SGDLS and CDR2 YYNGEE. J lost 3 bases, V lost 3 bases, and 8 bases had no gene match.

This clone was detected only a few times. This sequence joins TRBV28 and TRBJ2-7; TRBD2 aligns across 9 bases. Germline trimming cut 6 bases from V and 4 bases from J; bases unmatched to any gene: 10. In germline, CDR1 is MDHEN, CDR2 SYDVKM. The CDR3 runs to 15 residues. The CDR3 here is CASSSNSGRLYEQYF. The CDR3 DNA is TGTGCCAGCAGCTCTAATAGCGGGAGACTTTACGAGCAGTACTTC.

This chain links TRBV3-1 (or the pseudogene TRBV3-2) with TRBJ1-6, with unresolved D. V lost 6 bases to trimming and J lost 8 bases, with 8 bases between them. CDR1 is LGHDT and CDR2 is YNNKEL in the germline V gene (reference sequence). This CDR3 spans 12 amino acids. The CDR3 reads CASRIGDSPLHF. The CDR3 DNA is TGTGCCAGCAGGATCGGGGATTCACCCCTCCACTTT.